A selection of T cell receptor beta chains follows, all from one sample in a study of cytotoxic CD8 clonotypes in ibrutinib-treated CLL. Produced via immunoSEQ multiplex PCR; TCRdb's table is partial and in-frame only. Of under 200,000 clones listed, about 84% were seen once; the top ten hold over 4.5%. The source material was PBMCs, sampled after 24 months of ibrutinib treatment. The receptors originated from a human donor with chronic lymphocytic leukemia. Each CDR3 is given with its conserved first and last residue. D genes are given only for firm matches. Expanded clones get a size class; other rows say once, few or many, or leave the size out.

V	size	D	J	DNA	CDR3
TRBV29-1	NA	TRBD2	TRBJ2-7	TGCAGCGTTGACCTGGCTCTAGCGGGAGGACTGACCTACGAGCAGTACTTC	CSVDLALAGGLTYEQYF
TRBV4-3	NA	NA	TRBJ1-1	TGCGCCAGCGGACGGTTCGGTTTAGCTTTCTTT	CASGRFGLAFF
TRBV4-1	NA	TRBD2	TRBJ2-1	TGCGCCAGCAGCCAAGATAAAATAGCGGGATTCACTGAGCAGTTCTTC	CASSQDKIAGFTEQFF
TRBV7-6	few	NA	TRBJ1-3	TGTGCCAGCAGCTCATCGGGCTCCGCGTCGGGAAACACCATATATTTT	CASSSSGSASGNTIYF
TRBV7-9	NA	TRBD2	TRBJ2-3	TGTGCCAGCAGCTTGTTGACCAGCGGGGGGACCACTAGCACAGATACGCAGTATTTT	CASSLLTSGGTTSTDTQYF
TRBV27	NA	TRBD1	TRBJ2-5	TGTGCCAGCAGTTTATCGGGACAGGCGGTCGGTCCCCAGTACTTC	CASSLSGQAVGPQYF
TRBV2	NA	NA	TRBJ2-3	TGTGCCAGCGTTTACGGGGGCACAGATACGCAGTATTTT	CASVYGGTDTQYF
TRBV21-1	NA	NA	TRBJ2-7	TGTGCCAGCAGGACCCGCCCGGGGGGCCGAACCTACGAGCAGTACTTC	CASRTRPGGRTYEQYF
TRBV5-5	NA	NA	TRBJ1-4	TGTGCCAGCGAGATTGGTTCATCTAATGAAAAACTGTTTTTT	CASEIGSSNEKLFF
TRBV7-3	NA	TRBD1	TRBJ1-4	TGTGCCAGCAGCCTAACCGGGACAGCCTCAGAACTGTTTTTT	CASSLTGTASELFF
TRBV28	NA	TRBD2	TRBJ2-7	TGTGCCAGCAGTTTATTCGACTTGTCTAGCGGGAGGCTGAGTGGGCAGTACTTC	CASSLFDLSSGRLSGQYF
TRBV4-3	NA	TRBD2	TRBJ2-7	TGCGCCAGCAGCCAAGCCGCCCAGCGGGAGGTGTACGAGCAGTACTTC	CASSQAAQREVYEQYF
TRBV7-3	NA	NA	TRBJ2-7	TGTGCCAGCAGCCTGGGACGGGACTACGAGCAGTACTTC	CASSLGRDYEQYF
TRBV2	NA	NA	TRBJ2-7	TGTGCCAGCACGACAAGCTCCTACGAGCAGTACTTC	CASTTSSYEQYF
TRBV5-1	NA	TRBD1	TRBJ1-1	TGCGCCAGCAGCTTGGAGACAGGGCGTTTGACTGAAGCTTTCTTT	CASSLETGRLTEAFF
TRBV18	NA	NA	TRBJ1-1	TGTGCCAGCTCACCTCTCGCAGGACCACTGAACACTGAAGCTTTCTTT	CASSPLAGPLNTEAFF
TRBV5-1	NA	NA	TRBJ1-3	TGCGCCAGCAGCTTGGGGACCGAGAGCTCTGGAAACACCATATATTTT	CASSLGTESSGNTIYF
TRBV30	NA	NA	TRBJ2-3	TGTGCCTGGAAGGGGGGAGGCACAGATACGCAGTATTTT	CAWKGGGTDTQYF
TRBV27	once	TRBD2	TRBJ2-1	TGTGCCAGCAGTTTATATCAAGCGGGAGGATACAATGAGCAGTTCTTC	CASSLYQAGGYNEQFF
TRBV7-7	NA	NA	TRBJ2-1	TGTGCTAGCAGCCCCGCTCGAAGCTCCTACAATGAGCAGTTCTTC	CASSPARSSYNEQFF
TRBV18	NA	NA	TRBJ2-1	TGTGCCAGCTCACCAGGCCAGACCAATGAGCAGTTCTTC	CASSPGQTNEQFF
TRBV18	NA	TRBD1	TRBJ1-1	TGTGCCAGCTCACCGGCGGGACAGGGGGCACTGAACACTGAAGCTTTCTTT	CASSPAGQGALNTEAFF
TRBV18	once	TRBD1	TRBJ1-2	TGTGCCAGCTCACCACGATACGACAGGGGGGATGGCGGCTACACCTTC	CASSPRYDRGDGGYTF
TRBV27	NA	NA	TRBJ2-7	TGTGCCAGCAGTTTGGATAGAGGTGGGGAGCAGTACTTC	CASSLDRGGEQYF
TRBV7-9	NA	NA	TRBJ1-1	TGTGCCAGCAGCCTCAGGGGCACTGAAGCTTTCTTT	CASSLRGTEAFF
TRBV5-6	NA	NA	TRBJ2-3	TGTGCCAGCAGCTTCATATCTAGCACAGATACGCAGTATTTT	CASSFISSTDTQYF
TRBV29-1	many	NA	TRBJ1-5	TGCAGCGTTGAAGTTGAGAGCAATCAGCCCCAGCATTTT	CSVEVESNQPQHF
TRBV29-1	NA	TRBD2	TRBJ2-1	TGCAGCGTTGATAGGCTAGCGGACCTCAATGAGCAGTTCTTC	CSVDRLADLNEQFF
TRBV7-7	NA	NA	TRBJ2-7	TGTGCCAGCAGCTTATGTGTCAGGCCCTACGAGCAGTACTTC	CASSLCVRPYEQYF
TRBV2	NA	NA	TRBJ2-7	TGTGCCAGCAGTAAAACCGGGGAAACCTACGAGCAGTACTTC	CASSKTGETYEQYF
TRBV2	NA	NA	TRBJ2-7	TGTGCCAGCAGGACACAGGGAACCCTCAGGACCTACGAGCAGTACTTC	CASRTQGTLRTYEQYF
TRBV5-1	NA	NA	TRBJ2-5	TGCGCCAGCAGCTTTGGAACTCTACAAGAGACCCAGTACTTC	CASSFGTLQETQYF
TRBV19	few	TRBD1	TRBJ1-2	TGTGCCAGTAGTCAAACAGGGGCACATGGCTACACCTTC	CASSQTGAHGYTF
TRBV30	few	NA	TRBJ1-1	TGTGCCTGGAAAGGGAGGGTCACTGAAGCTTTCTTT	CAWKGRVTEAFF
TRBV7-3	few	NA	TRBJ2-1	TGTGCCAGCAGCTTAAATAAGCCGGGAGATGAGAATGAGCAGTTCTTC	CASSLNKPGDENEQFF
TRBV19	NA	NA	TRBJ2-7	TGTGCCAGTAGTAATAGGCGGGACCGCTCCTACGAGCAGTACTTC	CASSNRRDRSYEQYF
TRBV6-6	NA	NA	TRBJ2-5	TGTGCCAGCCACCCGGGGTACCAAGAGACCCAGTACTTC	CASHPGYQETQYF